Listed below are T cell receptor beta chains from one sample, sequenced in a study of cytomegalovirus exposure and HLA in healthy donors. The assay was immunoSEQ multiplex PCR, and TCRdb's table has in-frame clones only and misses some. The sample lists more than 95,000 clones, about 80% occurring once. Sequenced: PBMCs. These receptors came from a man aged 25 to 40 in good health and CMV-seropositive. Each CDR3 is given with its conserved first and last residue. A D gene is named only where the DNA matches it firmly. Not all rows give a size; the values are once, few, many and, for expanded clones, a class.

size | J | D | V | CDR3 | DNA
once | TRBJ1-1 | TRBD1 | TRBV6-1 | CASSDQTGINTEAFF | TGTGCCAGCAGTGACCAGACAGGGATCAACACTGAAGCTTTCTTT
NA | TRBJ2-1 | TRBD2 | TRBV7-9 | CASSLEASGRAHNEQFF | TGTGCCAGCAGCTTAGAGGCTAGCGGGAGGGCTCACAATGAGCAGTTCTTC
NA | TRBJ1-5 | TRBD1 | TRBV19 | CASLGRGQGPNQPQHF | TGTGCCAGTCTCGGTCGCGGACAGGGCCCCAATCAGCCCCAGCATTTT
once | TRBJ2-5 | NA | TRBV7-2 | CASSGGGRETQYF | TGTGCCAGCAGCGGAGGGGGCCGGGAGACCCAGTACTTC
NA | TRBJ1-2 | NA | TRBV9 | CASSPSTTDSHYGYTF | TGTGCCAGCAGCCCCTCCACGACAGACTCCCACTATGGCTACACCTTC
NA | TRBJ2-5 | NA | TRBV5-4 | CASSSQDQETQYF | TGTGCCAGCAGCTCACAGGACCAAGAGACCCAGTACTTC
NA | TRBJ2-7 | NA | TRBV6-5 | CASSWTEGSYEQYF | TGTGCCAGCAGCTGGACAGAGGGAAGTTACGAGCAGTACTTC
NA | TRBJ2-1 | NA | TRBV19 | CASSVMSGDEQFF | TGTGCCAGTAGTGTAATGTCAGGGGATGAGCAGTTCTTC
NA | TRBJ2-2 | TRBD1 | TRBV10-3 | CAITDRADTGELFF | TGTGCCATCACTGACAGGGCCGACACCGGGGAGCTGTTTTTT
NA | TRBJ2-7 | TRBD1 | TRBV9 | CASSATGTGLNTYEQYF | TGTGCCAGCAGCGCGACCGGGACAGGGCTGAATACCTACGAGCAGTACTTC
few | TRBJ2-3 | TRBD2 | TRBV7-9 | CASSFGGLAGPDTQYF | TGTGCCAGCAGCTTCGGGGGACTAGCGGGACCAGATACGCAGTATTTT
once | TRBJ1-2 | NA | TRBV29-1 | CSVDGTPNYGYTF | TGCAGCGTTGACGGGACACCTAACTATGGCTACACCTTC
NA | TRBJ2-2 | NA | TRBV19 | CASSTRTSGTGELFF | TGTGCCAGTAGTACCCGGACAAGTGGGACCGGGGAGCTGTTTTTT
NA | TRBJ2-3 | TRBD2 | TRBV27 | CASSTSGEGWDTQYF | TGTGCCAGCTCCACTAGCGGGGAAGGTTGGGATACGCAGTATTTT
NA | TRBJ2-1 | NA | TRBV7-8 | CGVSGGNWNEQFF | TGTGGGGTCTCTGGCGGGAATTGGAATGAGCAGTTCTTC
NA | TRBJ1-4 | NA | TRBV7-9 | CASYRVPNEKLFF | TGTGCCAGCTACCGGGTCCCTAATGAAAAACTGTTTTTT
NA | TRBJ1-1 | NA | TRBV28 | CASITGRDDRFRAFF | TGTGCCAGCATCACGGGGAGGGACGACAGATTTAGGGCTTTCTTT
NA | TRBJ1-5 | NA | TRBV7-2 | CASSLRGNQPQHF | TGTGCCAGCAGCTTACGGGGGAATCAGCCCCAGCATTTT
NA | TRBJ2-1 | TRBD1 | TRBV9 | CASSPRTGVNNEQFF | TGTGCCAGCAGCCCGCGGACAGGGGTAAACAATGAGCAGTTCTTC
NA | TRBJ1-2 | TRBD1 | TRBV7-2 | CASSLGQGVTGYTF | TGTGCCAGCAGCTTGGGACAGGGCGTAACTGGCTACACCTTC
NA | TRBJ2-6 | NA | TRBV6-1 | CASKSRAGANVLTF | TGTGCCAGCAAGTCCAGGGCTGGGGCCAACGTCCTGACTTTC
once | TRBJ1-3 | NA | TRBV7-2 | CASSLDRVSGNTIYF | TGTGCCAGCAGCTTAGACAGGGTGTCTGGAAACACCATATATTTT
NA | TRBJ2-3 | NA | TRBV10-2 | CASRRDQASDTQYF | TGCGCCAGTCGGCGGGATCAGGCGTCGGATACGCAGTATTTT
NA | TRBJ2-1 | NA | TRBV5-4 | CASTRDGGSYNEQFF | TGTGCCAGCACCCGTGACGGGGGCTCCTACAATGAGCAGTTCTTC
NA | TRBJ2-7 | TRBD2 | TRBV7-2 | CASSLQAGGYEQYF | TGTGCCAGCAGCTTACAAGCGGGAGGGTACGAGCAGTACTTC
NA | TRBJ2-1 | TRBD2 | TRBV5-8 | CASSSTGLAGGIDNEQFF | TGTGCCAGCAGCTCGACGGGACTAGCGGGAGGGATTGACAATGAGCAGTTCTTC
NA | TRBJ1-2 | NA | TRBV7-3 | CASSPTPGDYGYTF | TGTGCCAGCAGCCCAACTCCAGGGGACTATGGCTACACCTTC
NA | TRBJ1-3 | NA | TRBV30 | CAWRMRSGNTIYF | TGTGCCTGGAGAATGCGCTCTGGAAACACCATATATTTT
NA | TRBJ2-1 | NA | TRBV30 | CAWSGWDTPKLEQFF | TGTGCCTGGAGTGGCTGGGACACCCCGAAATTGGAGCAGTTCTTC
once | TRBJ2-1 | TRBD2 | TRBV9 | CASSVELAGYNEQFF | TGTGCCAGCAGCGTAGAGCTAGCGGGGTACAATGAGCAGTTCTTC
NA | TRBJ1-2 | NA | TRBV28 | CASSLSGSNGYTF | TGTGCCAGCAGTTTGTCAGGGTCTAATGGCTACACCTTC
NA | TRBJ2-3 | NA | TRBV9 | CASSVEPSYATDTQYF | TGTGCCAGCAGCGTAGAGCCTTCCTATGCCACAGATACGCAGTATTTT
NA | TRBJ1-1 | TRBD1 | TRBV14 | CASSPDRGLLNTEAFF | TGTGCCAGCAGCCCCGACAGGGGGCTACTGAACACTGAAGCTTTCTTT
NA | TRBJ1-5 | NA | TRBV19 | CASSTFSNQPQHF | TGTGCCAGTAGTACATTTAGCAATCAGCCCCAGCATTTT
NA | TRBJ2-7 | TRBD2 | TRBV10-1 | CASSEYGLAGADEQYF | TGCGCCAGCAGTGAGTACGGACTAGCGGGAGCCGACGAGCAGTACTTC
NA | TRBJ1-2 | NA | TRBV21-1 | CAKGQGACMRGYTF | TGTGCCAAAGGACAGGGCGCATGCATGCGTGGCTACACCTTC
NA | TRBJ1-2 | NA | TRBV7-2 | CASSRNGGAFGYTF | TGTGCCAGCAGCCGGAACGGGGGGGCGTTTGGCTACACCTTC
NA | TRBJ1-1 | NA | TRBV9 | CASSPMAGMNTEAFF | TGTGCCAGCAGCCCCATGGCAGGGATGAACACTGAAGCTTTCTTT
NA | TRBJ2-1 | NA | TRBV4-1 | CASSQDAAVSYNEQFF | TGCGCCAGCAGCCAAGACGCGGCGGTCTCCTACAATGAGCAGTTCTTC
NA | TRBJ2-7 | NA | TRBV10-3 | CAISGEEGSSYEQYF | TGTGCCATCAGTGGGGAGGAGGGTTCCTCCTACGAGCAGTACTTC
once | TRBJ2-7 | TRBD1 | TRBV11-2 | CASSRQGRRGEQYF | TGTGCCAGCAGCCGACAGGGCCGACGGGGCGAGCAGTACTTC